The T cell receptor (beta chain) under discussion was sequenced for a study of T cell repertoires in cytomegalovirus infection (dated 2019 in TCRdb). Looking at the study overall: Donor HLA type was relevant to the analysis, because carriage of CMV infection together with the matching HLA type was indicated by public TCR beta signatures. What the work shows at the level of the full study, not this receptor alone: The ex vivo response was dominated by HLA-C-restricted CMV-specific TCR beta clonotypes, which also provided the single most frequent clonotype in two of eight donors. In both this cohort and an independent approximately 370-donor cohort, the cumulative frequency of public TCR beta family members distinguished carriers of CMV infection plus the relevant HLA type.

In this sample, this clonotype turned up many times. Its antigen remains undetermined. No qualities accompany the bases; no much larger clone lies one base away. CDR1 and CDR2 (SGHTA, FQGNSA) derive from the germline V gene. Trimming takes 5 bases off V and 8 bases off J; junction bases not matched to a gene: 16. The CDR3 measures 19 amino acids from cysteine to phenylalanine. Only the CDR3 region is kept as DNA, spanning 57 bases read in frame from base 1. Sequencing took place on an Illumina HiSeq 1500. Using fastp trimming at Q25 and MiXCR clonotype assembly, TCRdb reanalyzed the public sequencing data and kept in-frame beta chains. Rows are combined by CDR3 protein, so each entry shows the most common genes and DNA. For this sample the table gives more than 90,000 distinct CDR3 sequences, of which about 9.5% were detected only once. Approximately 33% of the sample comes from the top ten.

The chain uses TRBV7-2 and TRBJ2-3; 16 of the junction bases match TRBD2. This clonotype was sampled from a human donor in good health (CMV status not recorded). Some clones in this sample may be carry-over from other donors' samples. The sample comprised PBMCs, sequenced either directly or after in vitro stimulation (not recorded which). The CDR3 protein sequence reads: CASSPARGLAGGPFGTQYF. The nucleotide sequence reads TGTGCCAGCAGCCCAGCTCGGGGACTAGCGGGAGGGCCGTTCGGTACGCAGTATTTT.